One T cell receptor (beta chain) is described in this entry. Repertoires were generated with immunoSEQ multiplex PCR, while TCRdb's copy carries only in-frame clones and drops some. Of about 120,000 clones detected, 65% to 85% appear once; the ten largest clones hold 5.2%. The data derive from a study of radiotherapy plus CTLA-4 blockade in lung cancer. Looking at the study overall: Overall, roughly 17% of patients showed an objective response, while about 31% attained disease control.

Germline CDR1 SGHRS, CDR2 YFSETQ. Trimming pared 4 bases from V and 6 bases from J, leaving 22 bases between. The CDR3 is made up of 16 amino acids. The rearrangement links TRBV5-1 to TRBJ1-1; TRBD1 might be the D (6 bases). The sequence was obtained from a human donor with non-small cell lung cancer who had a partial response to radiotherapy plus ipilimumab. Sequencing was performed on peripheral blood, taken from a patient treated with radiotherapy plus ipilimumab. For the CDR3, the DNA is TGCGCCAGCAGCAGCCTACAGGGAGGGCTTTTGCCTGAAGCTTTCTTT. Its translation is CASSSLQGGLLPEAFF.